A selection of T cell receptor beta chains follows, all from one sample in a study of blood T cell repertoires in COVID-19. TCRdb keeps only in-frame clones here, not all; method: immunoSEQ multiplex PCR. The table shows 35,000 to 55,000 clones, with roughly 84% occurring only once. The sample was peripheral blood. These receptors were collected from a woman aged 70-85 years with acute or convalescent COVID-19. Each CDR3 is given without its conserved first and last residue.

j_call v_call cdr3_aa
TRBJ2-5 TRBV9 ASSVGGRGGVETQY
TRBJ2-7 TRBV20-1 SATPAKEQY
TRBJ2-3 TRBV4-1 ASSQDPGISTDTQY
TRBJ1-4 TRBV28 ASSLPSGTGRKVNEKLF
TRBJ1-4 TRBV7-9 ASSLGDTGVATNEKLF
TRBJ2-7 TRBV30 AWSSPRGLLGEQY
TRBJ2-7 TRBV28 ASSRQGNYEQY
TRBJ1-6 TRBV7-2 ASSFTGESGSPLH
TRBJ2-7 TRBV6-2/TRBV6-3 ASSPLAGVAEQY
TRBJ1-2 TRBV6-6 ASNPRGDNYGYT
TRBJ1-4 TRBV7-9 ASSPAANEKLF
TRBJ1-4 TRBV30 ASPGQGNEKLF
TRBJ1-1 TRBV30 AWTGQGRGNTEAF
TRBJ1-1 TRBV6-5 ATRGNTEAF
TRBJ2-3 TRBV12-3/TRBV12-4 ASSPGGDTQY
TRBJ2-1 TRBV7-3 ASSLKGGTGNNEQF
TRBJ2-3 TRBV27 ASPPAGALHTDTQY
TRBJ2-7 TRBV27 ASSGLNSYEQY
TRBJ2-3 TRBV5-1 ASSLEAGGSDTQY
TRBJ2-7 TRBV11-3 ASSRLSNEQY
TRBJ2-7 TRBV18 ASSPEAVGSYEQY
TRBJ2-3 TRBV27 ASSPPYGLAVTDTQY
TRBJ2-3 TRBV7-2 ASSSTSGFTDTQY
TRBJ2-7 TRBV7-2 ASSFSAGGSYEQY
TRBJ2-7 TRBV19 ASSPDRGYEQY
TRBJ1-4 TRBV13 ASRGLGEKLF
TRBJ2-3 TRBV5-1 ASSFPSGEGTDTQY